The present T cell receptor beta chain was sequenced within a study of metastatic and nonmetastatic thyroid tumors. Study as a whole: Across blood and tumor or nodule tissue, repertoires from malignant and benign thyroid patients were compared with one another.

This CDR3 is 15 amino acids long. Germline V gives CDR1 LNHDA, CDR2 SQIVND (reference sequence). Trimming removed 7 bases from V and 0 bases from J, with 13 bases in between. No patient received treatment before thyroid surgery. In the authors' workflow: Building a distant-metastasis classifier for papillary thyroid cancer drew on CDR3 differences across clinicopathological groups. MiXCR re-clonotyped the PCR reads for TCRdb. TCRdb, rather than the study authors, made the V and J calls. The sample consists of over 13,000 clones, less than 25% of them appearing once. Whole-study results and caveats: Reportedly, malignant thyroid tumors had significantly higher TCR beta diversity than benign nodules, in blood and tumor.

This clone was observed a few times. What it binds is unknown. V gene TRBV19 combines with J gene TRBJ1-5, with D possibly TRBD1 on 5 matching bases. Sequencing input: blood. This TCR was sampled from a female donor with papillary thyroid cancer or a benign thyroid nodule (not recorded which). Some clones in this sample may be carry-over from other donors' samples. The CDR3 coding sequence is TGTGCCAGTAAGTTGACAGTCTATAGCAATCAGCCCCAGCATTTT. It translates to CASKLTVYSNQPQHF.